The 27 T cell receptor beta chains below come from one sample, sequenced in a study of blood T cell repertoires in COVID-19 (dated by TCRdb to the early 2020s). To prepare the library, the immunoSEQ multiplex PCR assay was applied. TCRdb stores this immuneACCESS table with in-frame sequences only. Part of the clones is absent; in the studies checked, under half of the shortfall reflects unresolved V genes, and no reason is known for the rest. Present in this sample are 310,000 or so clones, about nine tenths of which were seen just once. Together, the top ten hold 0.95% to 1.2% of the sample. The sample comprised PBMCs or T cells enriched from blood (not recorded which). The receptors shown here come from a woman in her 30s who had recovered from COVID-19.

This chain links TRBV9 with TRBJ2-2; 8 bases align to TRBD2. The ends lost 5 bases at V and 5 bases at J; junction bases unmatched: 5. The CDR3 is 14 amino acids. Germline lookup yields CDR1 SGDLS and CDR2 YYNGEE. DNA of the CDR3: TGTGCCAGCAGTCCCTCTAGCGGGACCGGGGAGCTGTTTTTT. Its protein product is CASSPSSGTGELFF.

This chain connects TRBV4-3 to TRBJ1-6; D is unclear. Germline V lookup: CDR1 LGHNA, CDR2 YSLEER. V was cut by 7 bases and J by 5 bases, with 9 bases left in between. The CDR3 extends over 13 amino acids. The CDR3 coding sequence is TGCGCCAGCAATCTCGGGAATAATTCACCCCTCCACTTT. This gives the protein CASNLGNNSPLHF.

The chain combines TRBV7-9 with TRBJ2-7; 12 bases are shared with TRBD2. Germline-derived CDR1 and CDR2 are SEHNR and FQNEAQ (reference sequence). J lost 5 bases, V lost 1 base, and 9 bases had no gene match. The CDR3 covers 17 residues. The CDR3 loop is CASSLGASGRGADEQYF. The CDR3 region has the DNA TGTGCCAGCAGCTTAGGCGCTAGCGGGAGGGGGGCCGACGAGCAGTACTTC.

This sequence joins TRBV24-1 and TRBJ1-2; D gene uncertain. Germline CDR1 KGHDR, CDR2 SFDVKD. With 4 bases removed from V and 3 bases from J, the gap between germline ends came to 5 bases. The CDR3 consists of 12 residues. The CDR3 DNA reads as TGTGCCACCAGTGACCGGGACTATGGCTACACCTTC. Translated, it gives CATSDRDYGYTF.

The chain employs TRBV10-3 and TRBJ2-1; 8 positions agree with TRBD1. With V trimmed by 7 bases and J by 9 bases, 11 bases remained unmatched. The CDR3 covers 14 residues. CDR1 and CDR2 from the germline V gene are ENHRY and SYGVKD. This CDR3 is CAIKGRGQWGEQFF. The DNA for the CDR3 is TGTGCCATCAAGGGCAGGGGGCAATGGGGTGAGCAGTTCTTC.

This clone was recorded only once. This chain connects TRBV19 to TRBJ1-3; D gene uncertain. This CDR3 region has 14 residues. Trimming left V 5 bases short and J 0 bases short, with 8 bases between. The germline V gene has CDR1 LNHDA and CDR2 SQIVND (reference sequence). The CDR3 DNA sequence: TGTGCCAGTAGTTCAGGCCGCTCTGGAAACACCATATATTTT. It codes for CASSSGRSGNTIYF.

The rearrangement joins TRBV5-1 to TRBJ1-2, with D possibly matching TRBD1 (5 bases). The CDR3 is made up of 14 amino acids. Germline V gives CDR1 SGHRS, CDR2 YFSETQ. V was trimmed by 2 bases and J by 4 bases, leaving 12 bases between them. CDR3 sequence reads: CASSFQGKGYGYTF. The CDR3 bases are TGCGCCAGCAGCTTTCAGGGTAAAGGCTATGGCTACACCTTC.

The genes are TRBV27 and TRBJ2-6, with D possibly being TRBD1 (6 bases). The germline CDR1 and CDR2 sequences are MNHEY and SMNVEV (reference sequence). The V end lost 3 bases, the J end lost 2 bases, and 14 bases lay between the germline ends. The CDR3 runs 17 residues. DNA for the CDR3: TGTGCCAGCAGTTTCCCTCCAGGGGCGGCTGGGGCCAACGTCCTGACTTTC. Protein product: CASSFPPGAAGANVLTF. Full variable domain (remainder filled in from reference TRBV27 and TRBJ2-6): EAQVTQNPRYLITVTGKKLTVTCSQNMNHEYMSWYRQDPGLGLRQIYYSMNVEVTDKGDVPEGYKVSRKEKRNFPLILESPSPNQTSLYFCASSFPPGAAGANVLTFGAGSRLTVL.

The count of this clone is one. The chain links TRBV2 to TRBJ2-1; D not certain. V lost 6 bases to trimming and J lost 0 bases, with 9 bases between them. The CDR3 has 14 amino acids. Looked up from germline, CDR1 is SNHLY and CDR2 is FYNNEI. This chain's CDR3 is CASRAERSYNEQFF. The CDR3 nucleotides are TGTGCCAGCAGGGCCGAGCGCTCCTACAATGAGCAGTTCTTC. The variable domain in full, completed from reference TRBV2 and TRBJ2-1, reads EPEVTQTPSHQVTQMGQEVILRCVPISNHLYFYWYRQILGQKVEFLVSFYNNEISEKSEIFDDQFSVERPDGSNFTLKIRSTKLEDSAMYFCASRAERSYNEQFFGPGTRLTVL.

This chain uses TRBV27 with TRBJ1-6; the D gene is possibly TRBD1 (6 bases). V gave up 8 bases and J gave up 6 bases, with 17 bases separating them. The CDR3 length is 15 residues. Germline lookup yields CDR1 MNHEY and CDR2 SMNVEV (reference sequence). CDR3 residues: CASSLQQGFNSPLHF. CDR3 nucleotides: TGTGCCAGCTCCTTACAACAGGGTTTTAATTCACCCCTCCACTTT.

The CDR3 coding sequence is TGCGCCAGCAGTGGTAATAGCGGGACGGCGGGAAATGAGCAGTTCTTC. As protein: CASSGNSGTAGNEQFF. V is TRBV10-1 and J is TRBJ2-1; 8 bases align to TRBD2. The V segment lost 4 bases and the J segment 7 bases; nucleotides outside the gene matches: 12. Germline CDR1 reads WNHNN; CDR2 reads SYGVQD (reference sequence). The CDR3 covers 16 residues.

V and J are TRBV28 and TRBJ1-1; D gene unclear. There are 12 residues in the CDR3. Trimming cost V 10 bases and J 3 bases, with 12 bases left between them. From germline, CDR1 is MDHEN and CDR2 SYDVKM. The CDR3 DNA reads as TGTGCCACCACCCCCGGGTACACTGAAGCTTTCTTT. Translated: CATTPGYTEAFF.

The rearrangement links TRBV3-1 (or the pseudogene TRBV3-2) to TRBJ2-5; TRBD2 matches at 10 bases. The length of the CDR3 is 14 residues. The J segment lost 4 bases and the V segment lost 4 bases, leaving 3 bases of the junction unmatched. The germline CDR1 and CDR2 sequences are LGHDT and YNNKEL (reference sequence). CDR3 sequence reads: CASSLRLAGETQYF. CDR3 sequence (DNA): TGTGCCAGCAGCCTTCGACTAGCGGGAGAGACCCAGTACTTC.

This clone was seen only a few times. This chain links TRBV28 with TRBJ1-6; D is ambiguous. The V end lost 7 bases, the J end lost 6 bases, and 16 bases lay between the germline ends. Germline lookup yields CDR1 MDHEN and CDR2 SYDVKM. This CDR3 is built from 15 residues. CDR3 coding DNA: TGTGCCAGCACGGCGACCAGGTTCCTTAATTCACCCCTCCACTTT. It yields the protein CASTATRFLNSPLHF.

This rearrangement joins TRBV2 to TRBJ1-5; the D gene is possibly TRBD1 (5 bases). The CDR3 runs to 15 residues. CDR1 and CDR2 from the germline V gene are SNHLY and FYNNEI. V was trimmed by 6 bases and J by 5 bases, leaving 17 bases between them. CDR3 bases: TGTGCCAGCAGGGAGACAGTGGGGGGTGATCAGCCCCAGCATTTT. The encoded protein is CASRETVGGDQPQHF. Based on the CDR3 plus reference TRBV2 and TRBJ1-5, the full variable domain is EPEVTQTPSHQVTQMGQEVILRCVPISNHLYFYWYRQILGQKVEFLVSFYNNEISEKSEIFDDQFSVERPDGSNFTLKIRSTKLEDSAMYFCASRETVGGDQPQHFGDGTRLSIL.

This chain uses TRBV24-1 with TRBJ2-5, with 9 bases fitting TRBD1. Trimming at V came to 3 bases and at J to 5 bases, leaving 0 bases not matched to a gene. In germline, CDR1 is KGHDR, CDR2 SFDVKD. The length of the CDR3 is 13 residues. This CDR3 reads CATSDGTGETQYF. CDR3 bases: TGTGCCACCAGTGATGGGACAGGGGAGACCCAGTACTTC.

This sequence joins TRBV5-4 and TRBJ2-1; 8 bases are a match to TRBD2. V shed 5 bases and J 7 bases; nucleotides not matched to a gene: 5. This CDR3 is built from 13 residues. The germline V gene has CDR1 SGHNT and CDR2 YYREEE (reference sequence). CDR3 sequence (DNA): TGTGCCAGCAGTCGGGAGGGCACGAATGAGCAGTTCTTC. It codes for CASSREGTNEQFF.

The chain is built from TRBV19 and TRBJ2-7, with a possible D match to TRBD2 (5 bases). CDR1 is LNHDA, CDR2 SQIVND, per germline (reference sequence). The CDR3 loop spans 13 amino acids. With 3 bases removed from V and 5 bases from J, the gap between germline ends came to 11 bases. As DNA, the CDR3 is TGTGCCAGTAGTATCCGGGCCGGGAACGAGCAGTACTTC. It yields the protein CASSIRAGNEQYF.

J is TRBJ2-7 and V is TRBV28, with D maybe TRBD2 (6 bases). The germline V and J ends were trimmed by 3 bases and 6 bases, with 9 bases remaining between them. Germline V gene data show CDR1 as MDHEN and CDR2 as SYDVKM. CDR3 size: 12 residues. The CDR3 DNA follows: TGTGCCAGCAGTTTGTCCGGGAGCGAGCAGTACTTC. This codes for CASSLSGSEQYF.

The V call is TRBV7-9, the J call TRBJ1-6, with 9 positions matching TRBD1. The ends lost 1 base at V and 6 bases at J; junction bases unmatched: 10. The CDR3 consists of 18 residues. Germline-derived CDR1 and CDR2 are SEHNR and FQNEAQ (reference sequence). Written as DNA, the CDR3 is TGTGCCAGCAGCTTAGAAGGCCCGCACAGGGGGCTTAATTCACCCCTCCACTTT. The encoded protein is CASSLEGPHRGLNSPLHF.

The chain couples TRBV28 to TRBJ1-6, with TRBD1 identical over 7 bases. The length of the CDR3 is 17 residues. The junction had 5 bases not matched to a gene; V was cut back by 3 bases and J by 0 bases. CDR1 MDHEN and CDR2 SYDVKM come from the germline V gene. CDR3: CASSLKQGISYNSPLHF. CDR3 nucleotides: TGTGCCAGCAGTTTGAAACAGGGGATCTCCTATAATTCACCCCTCCACTTT.

This rearrangement joins TRBV5-1 to TRBJ2-5, with D hard to call. CDR1 is SGHRS, CDR2 YFSETQ, per germline. This CDR3 region has 14 residues. V gave up 0 bases and J gave up 3 bases, with 9 bases separating them. CDR3 DNA: TGCGCCAGCAGCTTGGGCACAGCCGAAGAGACCCAGTACTTC. It codes for CASSLGTAEETQYF. Based on the CDR3 plus reference TRBV5-1 and TRBJ2-5, the full variable domain is KAGVTQTPRYLIKTRGQQVTLSCSPISGHRSVSWYQQTPGQGLQFLFEYFSETQRNKGNFPGRFSGRQFSNSRSEMNVSTLELGDSALYLCASSLGTAEETQYFGPGTRLLVL.

The chain recombines TRBV6-6 with TRBJ2-2, with D unclear. From germline, CDR1 is MNHNY and CDR2 SVGAGI (reference sequence). This CDR3 contains 13 residues. With 7 bases removed from V and 1 base from J, the gap between germline ends came to 7 bases. The CDR3 coding sequence is TGTGCCAGCACCTACCTGAACACCGGGGAGCTGTTTTTT. Amino acids: CASTYLNTGELFF.

The chain links TRBV7-8 to TRBJ1-5, with a tentative D call TRBD1 (5 bases). Germline CDR1 is SGHVS and CDR2 is FQNEAQ. The CDR3 consists of 18 residues. The V gene lost 5 bases and the J gene lost 4 bases, with 24 bases spanning the gap. This CDR3 reads CASSTNHWRQGVNQPQHF. Written as DNA, the CDR3 is TGTGCCAGCAGCACAAATCACTGGCGCCAGGGCGTAAATCAGCCCCAGCATTTT.

V and J are TRBV2 and TRBJ1-6; D gene ambiguous. Trimming took off 5 bases at V and 6 bases at J, with 17 bases between the two ends. The germline V gene encodes CDR1 SNHLY and CDR2 FYNNEI. The CDR3 has 16 residues. The CDR3 here is CASSFQGLTANSPLHF. DNA of the CDR3: TGTGCCAGCAGTTTCCAAGGACTGACGGCTAATTCACCCCTCCACTTT.

J is TRBJ2-1 and V is TRBV7-9, with 10 positions matching TRBD2. The germline V gene has CDR1 SEHNR and CDR2 FQNEAQ (reference sequence). The trim removed 4 bases at V and 6 bases at J, leaving 9 bases unmatched. The CDR3 length is 16 residues. CDR3 sequence reads: CASSSASGRASNEQFF. CDR3 nucleotide sequence: TGTGCCAGCAGCTCCGCGAGCGGGAGGGCCTCCAATGAGCAGTTCTTC.

The table lists this clone with a few counts. This chain connects TRBV21-1 to TRBJ2-7; the D call in the table, TRBD1, was not verified against the DNA. TRBV21-1 corresponds to a pseudogene. There are 14 residues in the CDR3. The CDR3 region is CASSHRDRSYEQYF. The CDR3 bases are TGTGCCAGCAGCCACCGGGACAGATCCTACGAGCAGTACTTC.